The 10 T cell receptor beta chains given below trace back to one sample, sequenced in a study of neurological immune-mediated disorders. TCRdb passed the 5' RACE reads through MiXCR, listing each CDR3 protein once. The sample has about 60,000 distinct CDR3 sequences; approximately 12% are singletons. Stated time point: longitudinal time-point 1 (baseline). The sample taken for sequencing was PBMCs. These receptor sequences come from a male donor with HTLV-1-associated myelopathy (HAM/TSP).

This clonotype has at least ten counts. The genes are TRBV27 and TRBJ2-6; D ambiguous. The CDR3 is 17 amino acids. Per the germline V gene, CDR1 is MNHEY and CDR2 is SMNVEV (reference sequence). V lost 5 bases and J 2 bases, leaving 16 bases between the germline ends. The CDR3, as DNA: TGTGCCAGCAGTCCCCGGGTTGATACCACTGGGGCCAACGTCCTGACTTTC. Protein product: CASSPRVDTTGANVLTF.

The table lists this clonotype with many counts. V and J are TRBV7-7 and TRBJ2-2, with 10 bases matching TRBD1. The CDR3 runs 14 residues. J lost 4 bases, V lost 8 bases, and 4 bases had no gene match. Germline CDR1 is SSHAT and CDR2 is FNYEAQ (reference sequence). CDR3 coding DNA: TGTGCCAGCCGGGACAGGGGTGTCACCGGGGAGCTGTTTTTT. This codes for CASRDRGVTGELFF.

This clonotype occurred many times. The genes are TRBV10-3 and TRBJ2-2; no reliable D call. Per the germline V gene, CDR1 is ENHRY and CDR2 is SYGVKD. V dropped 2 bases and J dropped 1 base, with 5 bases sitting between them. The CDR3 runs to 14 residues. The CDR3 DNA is TGTGCCATCAGTGAGACAGAGAACACCGGGGAGCTGTTTTTT. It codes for CAISETENTGELFF.

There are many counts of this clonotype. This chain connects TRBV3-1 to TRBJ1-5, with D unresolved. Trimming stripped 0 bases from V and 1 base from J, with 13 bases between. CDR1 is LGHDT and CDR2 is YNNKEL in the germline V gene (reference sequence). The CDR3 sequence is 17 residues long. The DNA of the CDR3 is TGTGCCAGCAGCCAAGATTACCGGGTAGAGAGCAATCAGCCCCAGCATTTT. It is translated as CASSQDYRVESNQPQHF.

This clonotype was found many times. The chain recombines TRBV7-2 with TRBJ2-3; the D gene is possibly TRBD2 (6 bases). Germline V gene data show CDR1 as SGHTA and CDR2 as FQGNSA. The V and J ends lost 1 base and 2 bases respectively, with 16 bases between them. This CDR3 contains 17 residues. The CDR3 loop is CASSLGVAPGLTDTQYF. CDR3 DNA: TGTGCCAGCAGCTTAGGGGTGGCCCCGGGACTCACAGATACGCAGTATTTT.

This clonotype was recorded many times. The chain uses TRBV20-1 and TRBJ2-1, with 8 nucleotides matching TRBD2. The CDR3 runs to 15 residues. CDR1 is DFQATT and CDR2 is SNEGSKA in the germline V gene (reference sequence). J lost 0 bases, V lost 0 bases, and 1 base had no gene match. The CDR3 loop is CSAREAGGSYNEQFF. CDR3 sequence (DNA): TGCAGTGCTAGAGAGGCGGGGGGCTCCTACAATGAGCAGTTCTTC.

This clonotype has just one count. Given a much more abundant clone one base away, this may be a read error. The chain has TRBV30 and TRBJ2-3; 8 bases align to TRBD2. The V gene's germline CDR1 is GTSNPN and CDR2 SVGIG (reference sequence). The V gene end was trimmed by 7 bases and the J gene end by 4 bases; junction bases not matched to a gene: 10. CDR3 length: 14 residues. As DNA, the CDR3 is TGTGCCTTGTCCGGGCCAGCGGGGGCAGATACGCAGTATTTT. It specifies CALSGPAGADTQYF.

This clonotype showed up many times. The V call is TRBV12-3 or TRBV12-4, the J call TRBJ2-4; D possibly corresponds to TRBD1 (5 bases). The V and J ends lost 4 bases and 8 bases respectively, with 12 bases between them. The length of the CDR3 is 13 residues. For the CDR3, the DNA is TGTGCCAGCAGTTCAAGGGGTGTGGACATTCAGTACTTC. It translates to CASSSRGVDIQYF.

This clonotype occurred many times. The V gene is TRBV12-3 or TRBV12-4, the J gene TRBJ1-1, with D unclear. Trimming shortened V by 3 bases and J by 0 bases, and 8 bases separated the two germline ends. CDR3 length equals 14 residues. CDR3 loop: CASSFGLVNTEAFF. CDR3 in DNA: TGTGCCAGCAGTTTCGGCTTAGTGAACACTGAAGCTTTCTTT.

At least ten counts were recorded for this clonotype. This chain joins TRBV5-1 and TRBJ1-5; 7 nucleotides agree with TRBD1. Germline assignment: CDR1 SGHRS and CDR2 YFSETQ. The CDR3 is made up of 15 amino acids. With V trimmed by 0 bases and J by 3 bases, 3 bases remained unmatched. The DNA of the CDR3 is TGCGCCAGCAGCTTGGAAGGGGGCCACAATCAGCCCCAGCATTTT. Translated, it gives CASSLEGGHNQPQHF.